Following are 10 T cell receptor beta chains from one sample sequenced in a study of resident and recirculating memory T cells in vitiligo. Assay: immunoSEQ multiplex PCR; the TCRdb copy retains only in-frame clones and omits some. The sample shows tens of thousands of clones, roughly nine tenths of them seen only once. The source material was blood. These receptors came from a male donor with vitiligo.

The V gene is TRBV12-5, the J gene TRBJ2-7, with 13 positions matching TRBD2. Germline V gives CDR1 LGHNT, CDR2 FRNRAP. V dropped 7 bases and J dropped 4; count of bases not matched to a gene: 13. This CDR3 is built from 17 residues. The CDR3 DNA reads as TGTGCTAGTGCCCGCACCGGACTAGCGGGGGACCCATACGAGCAGTACTTC. This encodes CASARTGLAGDPYEQYF.

This clone was recorded once. CDR3 in DNA: TGTGCCAGCAGTTACTCTTTGGAGTGGGATGGCTACACCTTC. Protein: CASSYSLEWDGYTF. The V and J genes are TRBV6-5 and TRBJ1-2, with no clear D. V lost 0 bases and J 6 bases, leaving 11 bases between the germline ends. The length of the CDR3 is 14 residues. Germline V gives CDR1 MNHEY, CDR2 SVGAGI.

This chain uses TRBV5-1 with TRBJ2-7; 7 bases line up with TRBD1. The CDR3 loop spans 13 amino acids. Germline CDR1 SGHRS, CDR2 YFSETQ. Trimming at V came to 4 bases and at J to 3 bases, leaving 4 bases not matched to a gene. CDR3 nucleotides: TGCGCCAGCAGCCGGGACAGAAACTACGAGCAGTACTTC. Translating gives CASSRDRNYEQYF.

The chain carries TRBV14 and TRBJ2-7; 10 bases are a match to TRBD1. With V trimmed by 0 bases and J by 6 bases, 5 bases remained unmatched. The CDR3 covers 15 residues. Germline V gene data show CDR1 as SGHDN and CDR2 as FVKESK. CDR3 sequence: CASSQDPGTGVEQYF. CDR3 DNA: TGTGCCAGCAGCCAAGATCCCGGGACAGGGGTCGAGCAGTACTTC. Drawing the rest from reference TRBV14 and TRBJ2-7, the complete variable domain is EAGVTQFPSHSVIEKGQTVTLRCDPISGHDNLYWYRRVMGKEIKFLLHFVKESKQDESGMPNNRFLAERTGGTYSTLKVQPAELEDSGVYFCASSQDPGTGVEQYFGPGTRLTVT.

This rearrangement joins TRBV7-9 to TRBJ1-2, with 10 bases fitting TRBD1. Trimming cost V 5 bases and J 1 base; bases outside gene matches: 4. CDR3 length: 15 residues. Looked up from germline, CDR1 is SEHNR and CDR2 is FQNEAQ (reference sequence). CDR3 nucleotides: TGTGCCAGCAGCCTCTGGACAGGGGGTAACTATGGCTACACCTTC. Protein sequence: CASSLWTGGNYGYTF.

The V gene is TRBV7-2, the J gene TRBJ2-1; D may be TRBD2 (6 bases). This CDR3 has 15 residues. Germline V gene sequence: CDR1 SGHTA, CDR2 FQGNSA. V was pared by 3 bases and J by 0 bases, with 9 bases between. The CDR3 is CASSLGGNSYNEQFF. In DNA, the CDR3 is TGTGCCAGCAGCTTGGGGGGTAACTCCTACAATGAGCAGTTCTTC.

This clone was observed a single time. The chain links TRBV7-9 to TRBJ2-7, with a possible D match to TRBD1 (6 bases). V was pared by 2 bases and J by 6 bases, with 17 bases between. The CDR3 runs to 15 residues. Germline CDR1 is SEHNR and CDR2 is FQNEAQ (reference sequence). CDR3: CASSLPALTGLEQYF. CDR3 in DNA: TGTGCCAGCAGCTTACCGGCGTTAACAGGGCTCGAGCAGTACTTC.

This chain links TRBV4-2 with TRBJ2-5, with TRBD2 identical over 11 bases. The CDR3 totals 17 residues. The V and J ends lost 0 bases and 5 bases, in that order; junction bases with no gene match: 8. In germline, CDR1 is LGHNA, CDR2 YNFKEQ. DNA for the CDR3: TGTGCCAGCAGCCAAGATAGGGCTAGCGGGGGGCCGGAGACCCAGTACTTC. As protein: CASSQDRASGGPETQYF.

V usage is TRBV5-6 and J usage is TRBJ1-5, with D possibly TRBD1 on 6 matching bases. The length of the CDR3 is 13 residues. From germline, CDR1 is SGHDT and CDR2 YYEEEE. Trimming pared 4 bases from V and 6 bases from J, leaving 11 bases between. The CDR3 sequence is CASSEGGSQPQHF. The CDR3 nucleotides are TGTGCCAGCAGCGAGGGGGGGAGTCAGCCCCAGCATTTT.

The chain couples TRBV7-6 to TRBJ2-1; 8 nucleotides match TRBD2. CDR1 and CDR2 from the germline V gene are SGHVS and FNYEAQ. CDR3 length equals 15 residues. V was pared by 5 bases and J by 6 bases, with 9 bases of the junction left unmatched. The CDR3 loop reads CASSPILGTSNEQFF. The CDR3 DNA follows: TGTGCCAGCAGCCCCATCCTCGGGACTAGCAATGAGCAGTTCTTC.